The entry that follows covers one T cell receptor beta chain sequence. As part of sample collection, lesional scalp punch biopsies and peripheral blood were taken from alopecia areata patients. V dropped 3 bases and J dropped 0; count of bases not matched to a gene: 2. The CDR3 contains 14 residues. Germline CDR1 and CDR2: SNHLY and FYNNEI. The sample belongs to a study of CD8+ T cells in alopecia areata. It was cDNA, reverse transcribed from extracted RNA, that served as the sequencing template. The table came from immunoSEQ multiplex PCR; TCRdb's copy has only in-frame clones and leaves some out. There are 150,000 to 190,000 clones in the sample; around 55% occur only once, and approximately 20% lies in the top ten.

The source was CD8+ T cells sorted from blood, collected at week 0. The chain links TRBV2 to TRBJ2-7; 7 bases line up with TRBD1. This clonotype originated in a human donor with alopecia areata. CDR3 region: CASSEAGGSYEQYF. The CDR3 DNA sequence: TGTGCCAGCAGTGAGGCAGGGGGCTCCTACGAGCAGTACTTC. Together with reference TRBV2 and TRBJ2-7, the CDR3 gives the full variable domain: EPEVTQTPSHQVTQMGQEVILRCVPISNHLYFYWYRQILGQKVEFLVSFYNNEISEKSEIFDDQFSVERPDGSNFTLKIRSTKLEDSAMYFCASSEAGGSYEQYFGPGTRLTVT.